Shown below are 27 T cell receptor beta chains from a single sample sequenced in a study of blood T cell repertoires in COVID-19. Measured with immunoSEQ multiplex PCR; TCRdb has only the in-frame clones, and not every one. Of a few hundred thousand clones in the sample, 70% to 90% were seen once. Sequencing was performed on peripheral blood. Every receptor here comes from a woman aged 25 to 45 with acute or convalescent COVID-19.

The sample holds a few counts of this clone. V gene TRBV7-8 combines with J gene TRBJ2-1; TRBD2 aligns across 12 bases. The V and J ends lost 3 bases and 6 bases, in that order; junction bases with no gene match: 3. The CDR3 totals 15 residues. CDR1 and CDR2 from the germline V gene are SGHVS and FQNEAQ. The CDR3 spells CASSLLAGGSNEQFF. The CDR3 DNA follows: TGTGCCAGCAGCTTGCTAGCGGGAGGGTCCAATGAGCAGTTCTTC.

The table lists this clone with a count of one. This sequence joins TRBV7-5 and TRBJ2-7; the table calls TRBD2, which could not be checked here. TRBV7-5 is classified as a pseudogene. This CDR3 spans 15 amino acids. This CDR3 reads CARSQRTSGSNEQYF. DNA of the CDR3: TGTGCCAGAAGCCAAAGGACTAGCGGGAGCAACGAGCAGTACTTC.

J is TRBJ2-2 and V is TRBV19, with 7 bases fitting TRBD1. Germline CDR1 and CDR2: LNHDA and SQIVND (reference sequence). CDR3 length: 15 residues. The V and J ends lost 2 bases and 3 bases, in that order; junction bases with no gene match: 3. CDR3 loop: CASSITGQHTGELFF. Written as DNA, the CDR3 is TGTGCCAGTAGTATAACGGGACAGCACACCGGGGAGCTGTTTTTT.

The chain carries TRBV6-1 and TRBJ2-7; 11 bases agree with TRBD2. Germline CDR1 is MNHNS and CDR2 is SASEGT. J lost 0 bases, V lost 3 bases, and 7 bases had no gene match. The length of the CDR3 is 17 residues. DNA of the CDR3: TGTGCCAGCAGTGATCCCGGGACTAGCGGTAACTCCTACGAGCAGTACTTC. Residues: CASSDPGTSGNSYEQYF.

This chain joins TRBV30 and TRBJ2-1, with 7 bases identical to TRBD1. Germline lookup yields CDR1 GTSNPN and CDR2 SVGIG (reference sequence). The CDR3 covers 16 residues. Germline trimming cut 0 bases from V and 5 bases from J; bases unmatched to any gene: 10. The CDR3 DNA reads TGTGCCTGGAGTGTCCCCCCAGGGGGAGACGACAATGAGCAGTTCTTC. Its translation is CAWSVPPGGDDNEQFF.

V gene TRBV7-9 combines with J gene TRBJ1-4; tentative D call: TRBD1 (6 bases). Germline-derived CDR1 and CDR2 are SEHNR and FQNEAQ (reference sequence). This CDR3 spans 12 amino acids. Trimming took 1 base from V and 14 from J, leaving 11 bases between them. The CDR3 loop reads CASSLDRVHLFF. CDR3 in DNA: TGTGCCAGCAGCTTAGACAGGGTTCATCTGTTTTTT.

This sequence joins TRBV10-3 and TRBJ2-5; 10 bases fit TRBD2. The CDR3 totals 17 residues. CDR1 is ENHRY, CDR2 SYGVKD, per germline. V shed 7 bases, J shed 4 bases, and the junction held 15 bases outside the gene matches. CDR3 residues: CAIKGASGSSVTETQYF. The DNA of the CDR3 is TGTGCCATCAAAGGCGCTAGCGGGAGTTCGGTAACAGAGACCCAGTACTTC.

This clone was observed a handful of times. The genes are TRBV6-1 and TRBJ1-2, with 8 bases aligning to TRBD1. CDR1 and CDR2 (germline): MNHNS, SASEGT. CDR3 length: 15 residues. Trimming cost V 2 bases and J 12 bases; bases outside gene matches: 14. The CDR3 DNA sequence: TGTGCCAGCAGTGAAAAAAGTCCGGGACAGGCACCGCACACCTTC. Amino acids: CASSEKSPGQAPHTF.

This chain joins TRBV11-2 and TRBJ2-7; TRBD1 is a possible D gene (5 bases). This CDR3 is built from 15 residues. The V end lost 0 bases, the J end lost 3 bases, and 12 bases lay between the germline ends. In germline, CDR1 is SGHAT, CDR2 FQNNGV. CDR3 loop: CASSLERTIFYEQYF. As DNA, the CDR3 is TGTGCCAGCAGCTTAGAGAGGACAATCTTCTACGAGCAGTACTTC.

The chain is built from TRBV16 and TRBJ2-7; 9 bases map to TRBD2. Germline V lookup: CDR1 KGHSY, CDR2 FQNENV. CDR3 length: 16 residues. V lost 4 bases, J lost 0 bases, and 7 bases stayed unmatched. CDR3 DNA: TGTGCCAGCAGCCGGGCTAGCGGGACTAGCTCCTACGAGCAGTACTTC. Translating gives CASSRASGTSSYEQYF.

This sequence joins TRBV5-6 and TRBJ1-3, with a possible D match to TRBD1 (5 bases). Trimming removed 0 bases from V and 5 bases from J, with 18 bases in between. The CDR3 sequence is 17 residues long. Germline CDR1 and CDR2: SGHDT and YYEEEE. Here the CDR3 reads CASSLVRGQGRRNTIYF. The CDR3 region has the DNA TGTGCCAGCAGCTTGGTAAGAGGTCAGGGCAGGAGAAACACCATATATTTT.

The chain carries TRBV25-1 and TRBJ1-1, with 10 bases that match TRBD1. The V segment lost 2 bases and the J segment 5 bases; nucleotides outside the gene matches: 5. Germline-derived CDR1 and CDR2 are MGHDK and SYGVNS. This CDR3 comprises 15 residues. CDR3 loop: CASSERQGAGTEAFF. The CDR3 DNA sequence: TGTGCCAGCAGTGAACGACAGGGGGCGGGAACTGAAGCTTTCTTT.

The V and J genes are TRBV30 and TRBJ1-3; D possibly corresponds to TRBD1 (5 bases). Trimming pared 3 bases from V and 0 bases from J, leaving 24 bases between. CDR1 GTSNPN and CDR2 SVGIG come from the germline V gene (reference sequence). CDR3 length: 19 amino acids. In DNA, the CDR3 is TGTGCCTGGAGATCTAGGGTCGGGGGACCGACAAGCTCTGGAAACACCATATATTTT. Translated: CAWRSRVGGPTSSGNTIYF.

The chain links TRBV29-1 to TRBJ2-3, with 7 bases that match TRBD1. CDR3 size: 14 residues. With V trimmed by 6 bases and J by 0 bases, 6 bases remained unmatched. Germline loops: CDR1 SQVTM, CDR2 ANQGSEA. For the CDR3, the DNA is TGCAGCGTCCCCCGGACAGGTAGCACAGATACGCAGTATTTT. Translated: CSVPRTGSTDTQYF.

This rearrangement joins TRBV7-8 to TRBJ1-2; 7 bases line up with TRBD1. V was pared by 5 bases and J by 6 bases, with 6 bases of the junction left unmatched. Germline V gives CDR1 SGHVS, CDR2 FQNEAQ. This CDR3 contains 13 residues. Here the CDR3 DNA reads TGTGCCAGCAGCCGCCGTGGGACAGATGGCTACACCTTC. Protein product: CASSRRGTDGYTF. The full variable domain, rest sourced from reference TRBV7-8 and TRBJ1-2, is GAGVSQSPRYKVAKRGQDVALRCDPISGHVSLFWYQQALGQGPEFLTYFQNEAQLDKSGLPSDRFFAERPEGSVSTLKIQRTQQEDSAVYLCASSRRGTDGYTFGSGTRLTVV.

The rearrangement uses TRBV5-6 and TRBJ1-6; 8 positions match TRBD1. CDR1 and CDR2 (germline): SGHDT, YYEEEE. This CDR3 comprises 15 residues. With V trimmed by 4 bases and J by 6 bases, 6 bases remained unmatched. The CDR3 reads CASSTGQGGNSPLHF. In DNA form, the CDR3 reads TGTGCCAGCAGCACAGGACAGGGTGGTAATTCACCCCTCCACTTT. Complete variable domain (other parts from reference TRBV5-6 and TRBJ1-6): DAGVTQSPTHLIKTRGQQVTLRCSPKSGHDTVSWYQQALGQGPQFIFQYYEEEERQRGNFPDRFSGHQFPNYSSELNVNALLLGDSALYLCASSTGQGGNSPLHFGNGTRLTVT.

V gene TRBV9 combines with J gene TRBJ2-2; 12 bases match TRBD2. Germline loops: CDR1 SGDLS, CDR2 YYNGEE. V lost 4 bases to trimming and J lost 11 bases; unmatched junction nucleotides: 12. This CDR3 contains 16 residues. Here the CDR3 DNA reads TGTGCCAGCAGCCGAGAGACTAGCGGGAGATTGGGAGAGCTGTTTTTT. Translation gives CASSRETSGRLGELFF.

CDR3 region: CASSKLTSGRGSRGSYNEQFF. In DNA, the CDR3 is TGTGCCAGCAGCAAACTGACTAGCGGGAGGGGCAGCCGGGGGTCCTACAATGAGCAGTTCTTC. The V gene is TRBV21-1, the J gene TRBJ2-1; the table's D gene call, TRBD2, was not cross checked with the DNA. TRBV21-1 is a pseudogene. The CDR3 is 21 residues long.

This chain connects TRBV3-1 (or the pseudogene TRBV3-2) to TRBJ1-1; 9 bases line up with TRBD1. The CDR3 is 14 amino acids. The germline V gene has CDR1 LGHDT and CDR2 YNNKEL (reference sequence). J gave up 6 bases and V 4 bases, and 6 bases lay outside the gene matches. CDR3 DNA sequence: TGTGCCAGCAGCCCGAGGGGACAGGGATCTGAAGCTTTCTTT. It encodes CASSPRGQGSEAFF.

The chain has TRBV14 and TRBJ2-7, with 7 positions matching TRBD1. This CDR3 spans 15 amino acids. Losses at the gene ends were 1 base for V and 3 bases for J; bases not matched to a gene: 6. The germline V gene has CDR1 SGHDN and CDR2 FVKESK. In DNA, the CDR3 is TGTGCCAGCAGCCAAGGAATACACAGGGGCTACGAGCAGTACTTC. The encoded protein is CASSQGIHRGYEQYF.

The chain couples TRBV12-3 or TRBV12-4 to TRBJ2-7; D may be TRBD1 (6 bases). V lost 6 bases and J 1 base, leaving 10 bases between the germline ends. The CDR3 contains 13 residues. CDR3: CASRQTGSYEQYF. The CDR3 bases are TGTGCCAGCAGGCAAACAGGGTCCTACGAGCAGTACTTC.

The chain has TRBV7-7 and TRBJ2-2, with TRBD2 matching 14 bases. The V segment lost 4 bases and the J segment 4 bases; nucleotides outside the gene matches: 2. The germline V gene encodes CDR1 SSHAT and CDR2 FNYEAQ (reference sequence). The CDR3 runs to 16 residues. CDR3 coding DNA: TGTGCCAGCAGCTCGGGACTAGCGGGAGTCACCGGGGAGCTGTTTTTT. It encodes CASSSGLAGVTGELFF.

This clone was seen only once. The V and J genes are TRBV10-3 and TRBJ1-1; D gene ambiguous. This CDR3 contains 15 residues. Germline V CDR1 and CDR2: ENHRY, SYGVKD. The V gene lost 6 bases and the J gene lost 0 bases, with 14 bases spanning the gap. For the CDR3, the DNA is TGTGCCATCAGACCTAATACTAGAATGAACACTGAAGCTTTCTTT. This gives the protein CAIRPNTRMNTEAFF.

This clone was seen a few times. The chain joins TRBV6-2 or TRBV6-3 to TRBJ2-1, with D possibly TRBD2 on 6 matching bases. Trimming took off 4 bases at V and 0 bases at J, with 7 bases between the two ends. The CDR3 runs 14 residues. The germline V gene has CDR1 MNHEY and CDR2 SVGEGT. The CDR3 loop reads CASSLTSSYNEQFF. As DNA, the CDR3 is TGTGCCAGCAGTTTGACTAGCTCCTACAATGAGCAGTTCTTC.

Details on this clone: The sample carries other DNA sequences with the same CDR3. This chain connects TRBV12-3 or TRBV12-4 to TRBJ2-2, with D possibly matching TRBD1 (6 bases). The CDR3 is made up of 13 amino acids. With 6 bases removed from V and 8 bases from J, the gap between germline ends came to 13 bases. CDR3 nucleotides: TGTGCCAGCAGCCTGGGAAGGGGGGGGGAGCTGTTTTTT. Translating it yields CASSLGRGGELFF.

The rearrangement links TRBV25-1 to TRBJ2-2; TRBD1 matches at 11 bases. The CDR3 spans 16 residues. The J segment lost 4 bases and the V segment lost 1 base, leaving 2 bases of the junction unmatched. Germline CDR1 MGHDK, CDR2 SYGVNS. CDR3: CASSESGTGGTGELFF. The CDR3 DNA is TGTGCCAGCAGTGAATCGGGGACAGGGGGCACCGGGGAGCTGTTTTTT.

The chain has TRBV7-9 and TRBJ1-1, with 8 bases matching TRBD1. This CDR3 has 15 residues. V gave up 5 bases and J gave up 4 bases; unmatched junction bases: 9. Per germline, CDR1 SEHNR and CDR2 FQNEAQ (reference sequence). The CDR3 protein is CASSLPPGGITEAFF. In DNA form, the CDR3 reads TGTGCCAGCAGCCTCCCCCCAGGGGGCATCACTGAAGCTTTCTTT.